Here is one TCR beta chain with its context. This clone was observed a handful of times. What antigen it recognizes has not been identified. The record has no base qualities; no much larger clone is one base away. In total, roughly 670 healthy bone marrow donors made up the cohort. At the time of sampling, all cohort members were nominally healthy, though unrecorded immune exposures were likely present. The donor was CMV seropositive and belonged to the group of 250 to 300 seropositive cohort members. A peripheral blood sample was collected from each donor, and TCR beta sequencing was performed on peripheral blood mononuclear cells. The Qiagen DNeasy Blood Extraction Kit was used to extract genomic DNA from the blood cell samples. The sample is drawn from a study of cytomegalovirus exposure and HLA in healthy donors (dated by TCRdb to 2016 to 2017). With regard to the full study: An earlier analysis of more than 550 of the donors reported 276 Gb of sequence data and 100 million to 120 million unique TCR beta sequences obtained from about 200 million T cells. An early release that covered roughly 600 HLA-typed donors contained approximately 300 gigabases of sequencing data and tens of millions of unique TCR sequences. Among the roughly 400 genotyped donors, approximately 81% belonged to the genetic ancestry cluster associated with self-reported Caucasian donors. The study was designed to test whether signatures of past pathogen exposure could be identified by cataloging public T cell receptors. The study profiled the T cell repertoires of under 850 subjects by immunosequencing and related them to cytomegalovirus serostatus. In addition to the first cohort of hundreds of subjects, a separate validation cohort of some 120 different subjects was used. To predict cytomegalovirus infection status, the study combined high-throughput TCR immunosequencing, statistical association of individual TCRs with disease status, and machine learning. A later analysis re-analyzed previously published TCR beta repertoires from 500 to 700 donors and added high-resolution HLA genotyping to study TCR occurrence patterns. Rather than using new phenotypic data, the later analysis identified candidate immune exposures from TCR beta sequences and from how often those sequences occurred across donors. In an earlier analysis of 587 of the donors, high-throughput TCR beta sequencing was used to judge whether each TCR beta V gene segment behaved as functional or pseudogenic. Donor age, sex, ethnicity and CMV serostatus were compiled alongside the repertoire data. Genome-wide SNP genotypes for about 65% of the roughly 670 donors were used in a later genetic analysis, which treated that subset as a discovery cohort. All discovery cohort repertoires had been generated on a single sequencing platform. Both class I and class II loci were covered by HLA typing, at four-digit resolution. The number of typed donors differed by locus: about 620-640 for A, B, C, DRB1 and DQB1; 522 for DQA1; some 610 for DPA1; and some 450 for DPB1. Five DR-DQ haplotypes were treated as single units for association and clustering because of strong linkage in the cohort. Among roughly 370 genotyped donors of the cohort, an average of roughly 240,000 unique TCR beta nucleotide sequences were sequenced per donor, roughly a sixth of them non-productive.

Library method: the immunoSEQ multiplex PCR assay. The multiplex PCR relied on a mix of 60 forward primers for TCR Vbeta segments and 13 reverse primers for TCR Jbeta segments. The CDR3 region of rearranged TCR beta genes was amplified from genomic DNA with a multiplex PCR assay. On the Illumina HiSeq System, the amplified TCR beta libraries were sequenced as 87-base-pair reads. On the authors' methods: Across the 600 to 700 repertoires, a later analysis counted 78 million or so unique TCR beta chains, around 11 million of which were shared by at least two donors. To remove PCR and sequencing errors, raw reads were error-corrected and collapsed into unique sequences using a nearest-neighbor algorithm that merged closely related sequences. To assign V, D and J gene segments, CDR3 sequences were aligned to IMGT reference sequences. Each retained sequence needed at least a six-nucleotide match to both a V gene segment and a J gene segment. A rearrangement was called productive if the CDR3 had no stop codons and remained in frame with V and J, and every other rearrangement was called non-productive. Following IMGT convention, CDR3 was defined as the stretch from the second conserved V-encoded cysteine up to the conserved J-encoded phenylalanine. In an earlier analysis of around 540 of the donors, sequences lacking an unambiguous match to a single V gene segment were excluded. An earlier analysis of 587 of the donors called V segments functional above 56.7% productive rearrangements and segregating when the between-donor standard deviation exceeded 5%. A statistical classification framework was developed to diagnose cytomegalovirus status using the catalog of TCR beta chain sequences. A later analysis assigned V and J genes by comparing TCR nucleotide sequences with IMGT/GENE-DB human TR gene sequences. The TCRdist pipeline was used in a later analysis to assign CDR3 sequences and most-parsimonious VDJ recombination scenarios. A later analysis defined each TCR beta chain by its CDR3 amino acid sequence plus V-gene family, and excluded reads lacking a unique V-gene family. A later analysis removed over 500 highly shared, low-generation-probability nucleotide sequences to deal with suspected cross-contamination and a sequencing artifact. In a later analysis, a clonal expansion index was calculated for each public chain from normalized within-repertoire ranks of inferred template counts. A later analysis computed generation probabilities with a VDJ recombination model fitted to out-of-frame rearrangements, and checked the results against IGoR. A later analysis scored TCR-TCR, TCR-HLA and TCR-CMV co-occurrence with hypergeometric tests, applying a repertoire-size bias correction to TCR pairs. To estimate false discovery rates, a later analysis permuted the HLA or CMV assignments 20 times. In a later analysis, co-occurring TCRs were grouped using DBSCAN, and TCRdist sequence similarity was added for clustering within HLA-allele-positive subsets. For co-occurrence clustering, repertoires with fewer than 30,000 or more than 120,000 public chains were excluded, along with about five repertoires with anomalous nucleotide sharing. TCRdb retrieved this table from immuneACCESS and kept in-frame rearrangements only. Not all clones are present; in checked studies, unresolved V genes account for under half, and no reason is known for the remainder. The V and J calls and the clone size are those of that table, but D and trimming were determined from the DNA. The sample table records fewer than 130,000 clones; about three quarters of these occur just once. 2.5% to 3% of the sample is taken by the ten largest.

CDR1 and CDR2 are drawn from the germline V gene: MNHEY, SVGAGI. Relative to germline, V is 2 bases shorter and J is 2 bases shorter, with 10 bases between their ends. Including the terminal cysteine and phenylalanine, the CDR3 comprises 14 residues. This entry keeps only the CDR3 DNA: 42 bases, framed from base 1. Overall study outcomes, separate from this receptor: Strong co-occurrence of HLA alleles, especially DR and DQ, made assigning TCR associations to individual alleles difficult. Because counts were too low, 15 to 20 rarely observed V segments, including chromosome 9 orphons, were excluded from the earlier analysis of 587 of the donors. The authors suggested that the approach could potentially be extended to other disease states and immunological phenotypes. This cohort had only TCR beta chains sequenced, and the lack of alpha or paired-chain data limited which features could be detected. An earlier analysis of 587 of the donors showed that most TCR beta V segments appeared in productive rearrangements either about 90% or about 30% of the time, which broadly matched IMGT annotations. Some IMGT-functional V segments, including TRBV6-2 and TRBV6-3, could not be distinguished by the 87-base-pair reads and were therefore excluded. Presence/absence analyses assumed roughly uniform sequencing depth across donors, an assumption that may not hold. In a later genetic analysis, fewer N-insertions in productive TCRs were reported among donors in an Asian-associated ancestry cluster than the approximately 630-donor mean. At a false discovery rate of 0.05, a later analysis linked some 18,000 TCR beta sequences to specific HLA alleles. In vitro tests confirmed that a few of the cytomegalovirus-associated TCR beta chains recognize cytomegalovirus antigens. Correlated functional status among segregating V segments might reflect linkage disequilibrium, but an unknown experimental factor could not be ruled out. A cluster of highly shared sequence variants was judged likely to represent a technical artifact of the sequencing pipeline. Several of the top co-occurrence clusters appeared to be linked to parvovirus B19, influenza, CMV and Epstein-Barr virus, according to a later analysis. An association between a missense DCLRE1C variant and V-gene and J-gene trimming of TCR beta chains was found in a later genetic analysis and replicated in an independent cohort. Cytomegalovirus status was reported to be diagnosed by the classifier with high specificity and sensitivity in both the original and validation cohorts. Most TCR sequences were observed very rarely across donors, whereas some public TCRs were present in many individuals. For the cohort, immune exposure information was limited to CMV serostatus. In a later analysis, most CMV-associated TCR beta chains were found to appear HLA-restricted, with HLA associations seemingly driven largely by CMV exposure. Because HLA typing was unavailable for some donors at each locus, only the typed subset was used in association tests. A later analysis found that TCR association rates varied across HLA loci, with DRB1 alleles showing the most associated TCRs and HLA-C alleles the fewest. A further reported finding was that TCR beta sequences accurately predicted the HLA-A and HLA-B alleles for most subjects in the first cohort. A total of 150 to 200 TCR beta chains were listed by the study as associated with cytomegalovirus. A later analysis found that HLA-associated TCR beta chains were more clonally expanded and had lower generation probabilities than equally common non-associated chains.

The rearrangement joined TRBV6-5 to TRBJ2-7, with a tentative D gene TRBD1 over 6 matching bases. The sequence was obtained from a woman aged 55-75 years in good health and CMV-seropositive. The sample comprised PBMCs. Here is the DNA: TGTGCCAGCAGTTACGTGGGGACACCCTACGAGCAGTACTTC. Its protein is CASSYVGTPYEQYF.